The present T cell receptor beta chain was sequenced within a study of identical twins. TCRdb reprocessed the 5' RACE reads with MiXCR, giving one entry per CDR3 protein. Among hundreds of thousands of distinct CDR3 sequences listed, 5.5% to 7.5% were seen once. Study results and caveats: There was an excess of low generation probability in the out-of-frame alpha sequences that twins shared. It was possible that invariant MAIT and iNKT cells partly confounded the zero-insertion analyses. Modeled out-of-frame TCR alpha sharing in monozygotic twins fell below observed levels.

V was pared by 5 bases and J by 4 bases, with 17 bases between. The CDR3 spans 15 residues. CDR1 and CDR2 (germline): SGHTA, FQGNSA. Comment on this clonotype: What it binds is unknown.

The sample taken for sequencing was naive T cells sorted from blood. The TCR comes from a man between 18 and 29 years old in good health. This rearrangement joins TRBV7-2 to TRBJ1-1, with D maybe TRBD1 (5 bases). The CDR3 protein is CASSGLGGLATEAFF. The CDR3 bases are TGTGCCAGCAGCGGACTCGGGGGTTTGGCCACTGAAGCTTTCTTT. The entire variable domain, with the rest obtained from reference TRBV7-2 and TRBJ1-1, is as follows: GAGVSQSPSNKVTEKGKDVELRCDPISGHTALYWYRQSLGQGLEFLIYFQGNSAPDKSGLPSDRFSAERTGGSVSTLTIQRTQQEDSAVYLCASSGLGGLATEAFFGQGTRLTVV.